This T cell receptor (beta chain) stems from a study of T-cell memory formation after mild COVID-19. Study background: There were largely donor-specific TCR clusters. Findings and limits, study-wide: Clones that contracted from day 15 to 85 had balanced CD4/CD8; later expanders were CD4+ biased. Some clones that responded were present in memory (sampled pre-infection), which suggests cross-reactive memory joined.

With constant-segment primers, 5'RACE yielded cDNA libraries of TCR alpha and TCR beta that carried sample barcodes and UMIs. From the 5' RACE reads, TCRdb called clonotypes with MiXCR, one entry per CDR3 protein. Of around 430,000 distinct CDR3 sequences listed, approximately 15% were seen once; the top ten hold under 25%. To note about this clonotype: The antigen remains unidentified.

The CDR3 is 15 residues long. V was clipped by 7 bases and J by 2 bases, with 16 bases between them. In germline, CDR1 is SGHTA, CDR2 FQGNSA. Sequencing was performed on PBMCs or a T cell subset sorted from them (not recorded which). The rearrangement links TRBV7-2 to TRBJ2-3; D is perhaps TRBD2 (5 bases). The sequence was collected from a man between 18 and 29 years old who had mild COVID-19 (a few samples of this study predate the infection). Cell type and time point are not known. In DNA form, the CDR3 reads TGTGCCAGCACCAAGGGTCTAGCCTACACAGATACGCAGTATTTT. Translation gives CASTKGLAYTDTQYF.